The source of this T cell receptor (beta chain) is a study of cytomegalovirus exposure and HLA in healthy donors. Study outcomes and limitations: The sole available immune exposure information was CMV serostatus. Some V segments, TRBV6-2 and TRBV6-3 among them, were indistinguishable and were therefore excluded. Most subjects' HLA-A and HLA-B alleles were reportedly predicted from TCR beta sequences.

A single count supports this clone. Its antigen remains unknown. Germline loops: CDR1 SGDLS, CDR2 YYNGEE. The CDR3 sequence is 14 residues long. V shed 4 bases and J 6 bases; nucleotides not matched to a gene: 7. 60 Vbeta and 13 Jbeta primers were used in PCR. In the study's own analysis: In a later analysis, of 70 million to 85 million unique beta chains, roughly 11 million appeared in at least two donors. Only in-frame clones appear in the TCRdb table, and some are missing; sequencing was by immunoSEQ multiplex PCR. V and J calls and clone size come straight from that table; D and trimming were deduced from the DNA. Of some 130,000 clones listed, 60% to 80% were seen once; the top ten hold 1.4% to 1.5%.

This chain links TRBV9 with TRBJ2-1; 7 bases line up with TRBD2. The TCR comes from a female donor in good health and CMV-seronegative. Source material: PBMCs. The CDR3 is CASSSRDYFNEQFF. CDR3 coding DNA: TGTGCCAGCAGCTCCCGGGACTACTTCAATGAGCAGTTCTTC.